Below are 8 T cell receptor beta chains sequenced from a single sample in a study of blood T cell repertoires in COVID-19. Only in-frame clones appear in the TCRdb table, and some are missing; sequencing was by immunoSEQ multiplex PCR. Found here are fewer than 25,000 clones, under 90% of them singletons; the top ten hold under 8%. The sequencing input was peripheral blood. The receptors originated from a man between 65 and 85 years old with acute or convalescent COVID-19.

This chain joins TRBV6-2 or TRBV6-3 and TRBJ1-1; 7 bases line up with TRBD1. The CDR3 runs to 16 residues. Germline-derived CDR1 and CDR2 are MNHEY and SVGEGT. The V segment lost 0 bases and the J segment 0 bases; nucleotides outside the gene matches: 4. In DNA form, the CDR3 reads TGTGCCAGCAGTTACTCAAGGGGGCTCGTGAACACTGAAGCTTTCTTT. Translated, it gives CASSYSRGLVNTEAFF.

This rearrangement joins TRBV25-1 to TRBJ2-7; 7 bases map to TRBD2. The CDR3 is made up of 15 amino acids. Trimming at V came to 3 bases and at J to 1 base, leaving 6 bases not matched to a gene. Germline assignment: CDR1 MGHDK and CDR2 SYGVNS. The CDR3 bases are TGTGCCAGCAGTGATGGTGGGGGGGTATCCTACGAGCAGTACTTC. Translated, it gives CASSDGGGVSYEQYF.

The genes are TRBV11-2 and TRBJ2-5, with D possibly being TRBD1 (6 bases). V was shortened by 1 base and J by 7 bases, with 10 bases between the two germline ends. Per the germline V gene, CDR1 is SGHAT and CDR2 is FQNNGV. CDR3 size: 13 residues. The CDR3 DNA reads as TGTGCCAGCAGCTTAGGGTTACAGGGGACCCAGTACTTC. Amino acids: CASSLGLQGTQYF.

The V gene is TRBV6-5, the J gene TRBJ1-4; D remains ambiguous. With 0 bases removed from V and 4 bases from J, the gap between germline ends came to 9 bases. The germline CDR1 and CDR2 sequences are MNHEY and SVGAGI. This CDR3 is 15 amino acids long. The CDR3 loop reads CASSYSSAGNEKLFF. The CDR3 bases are TGTGCCAGCAGTTACTCGAGTGCGGGTAATGAAAAACTGTTTTTT.

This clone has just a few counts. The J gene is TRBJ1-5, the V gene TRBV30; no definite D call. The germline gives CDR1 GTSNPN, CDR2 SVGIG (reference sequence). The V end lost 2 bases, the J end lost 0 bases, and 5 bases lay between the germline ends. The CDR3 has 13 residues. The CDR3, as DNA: TGTGCCTGGAGTCGGGGTAGCAATCAGCCCCAGCATTTT. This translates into CAWSRGSNQPQHF.

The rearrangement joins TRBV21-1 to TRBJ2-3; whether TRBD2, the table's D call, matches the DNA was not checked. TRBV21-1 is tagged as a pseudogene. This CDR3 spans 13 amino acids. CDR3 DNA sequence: TGTGCCAGACCACCGGGACTCACAGATACGCAGTATTTT. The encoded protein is CARPPGLTDTQYF.

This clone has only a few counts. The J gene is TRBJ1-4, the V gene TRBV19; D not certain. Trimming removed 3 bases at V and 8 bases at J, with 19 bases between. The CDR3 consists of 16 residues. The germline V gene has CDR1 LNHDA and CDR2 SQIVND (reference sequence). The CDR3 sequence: CASSIPLQWAGEKLFF. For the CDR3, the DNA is TGTGCCAGTAGTATTCCCTTACAGTGGGCGGGAGAAAAACTGTTTTTT.

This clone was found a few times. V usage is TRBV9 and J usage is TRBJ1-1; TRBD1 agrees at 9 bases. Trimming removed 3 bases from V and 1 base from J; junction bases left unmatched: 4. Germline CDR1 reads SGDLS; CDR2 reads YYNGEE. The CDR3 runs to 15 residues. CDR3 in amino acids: CASSGTGEGNTEAFF. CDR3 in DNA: TGTGCCAGCAGCGGGACAGGGGAAGGGAACACTGAAGCTTTCTTT.